Reported below is one T cell receptor beta chain. Its antigen is not identified. This sample is part of a study of a mutant IDH1 vaccine in newly diagnosed glioma. Some clones are missing from TCRdb's copy, which holds only in-frame ones; the method was immunoSEQ multiplex PCR. Of fewer than 150,000 clones listed, approximately 87% were seen once; the top ten hold 0.6% to 0.75%. Time point noted: week 11, during vaccination. What each vaccine dose contained was 300 ug of mutant IDH1 20-mer peptide, accompanied by topical imiquimod. V was shortened by 2 bases and J by 1 base, with 8 bases between the two germline ends. The CDR3 has 14 amino acids. Germline V gives CDR1 MNHNY, CDR2 SVGAGI (reference sequence).

The chain links TRBV6-6 to TRBJ1-1; no definite D call. Here the sequenced sample was PBMCs, taken from a glioma patient whose treatment included an IDH1 peptide vaccine. This clonotype was obtained from a woman between 50 and 59 years old with glioma. The CDR3 DNA follows: TGTGCCAGCAGTTACGTGGCAGGGAACACTGAAGCTTTCTTT. This gives the protein CASSYVAGNTEAFF.